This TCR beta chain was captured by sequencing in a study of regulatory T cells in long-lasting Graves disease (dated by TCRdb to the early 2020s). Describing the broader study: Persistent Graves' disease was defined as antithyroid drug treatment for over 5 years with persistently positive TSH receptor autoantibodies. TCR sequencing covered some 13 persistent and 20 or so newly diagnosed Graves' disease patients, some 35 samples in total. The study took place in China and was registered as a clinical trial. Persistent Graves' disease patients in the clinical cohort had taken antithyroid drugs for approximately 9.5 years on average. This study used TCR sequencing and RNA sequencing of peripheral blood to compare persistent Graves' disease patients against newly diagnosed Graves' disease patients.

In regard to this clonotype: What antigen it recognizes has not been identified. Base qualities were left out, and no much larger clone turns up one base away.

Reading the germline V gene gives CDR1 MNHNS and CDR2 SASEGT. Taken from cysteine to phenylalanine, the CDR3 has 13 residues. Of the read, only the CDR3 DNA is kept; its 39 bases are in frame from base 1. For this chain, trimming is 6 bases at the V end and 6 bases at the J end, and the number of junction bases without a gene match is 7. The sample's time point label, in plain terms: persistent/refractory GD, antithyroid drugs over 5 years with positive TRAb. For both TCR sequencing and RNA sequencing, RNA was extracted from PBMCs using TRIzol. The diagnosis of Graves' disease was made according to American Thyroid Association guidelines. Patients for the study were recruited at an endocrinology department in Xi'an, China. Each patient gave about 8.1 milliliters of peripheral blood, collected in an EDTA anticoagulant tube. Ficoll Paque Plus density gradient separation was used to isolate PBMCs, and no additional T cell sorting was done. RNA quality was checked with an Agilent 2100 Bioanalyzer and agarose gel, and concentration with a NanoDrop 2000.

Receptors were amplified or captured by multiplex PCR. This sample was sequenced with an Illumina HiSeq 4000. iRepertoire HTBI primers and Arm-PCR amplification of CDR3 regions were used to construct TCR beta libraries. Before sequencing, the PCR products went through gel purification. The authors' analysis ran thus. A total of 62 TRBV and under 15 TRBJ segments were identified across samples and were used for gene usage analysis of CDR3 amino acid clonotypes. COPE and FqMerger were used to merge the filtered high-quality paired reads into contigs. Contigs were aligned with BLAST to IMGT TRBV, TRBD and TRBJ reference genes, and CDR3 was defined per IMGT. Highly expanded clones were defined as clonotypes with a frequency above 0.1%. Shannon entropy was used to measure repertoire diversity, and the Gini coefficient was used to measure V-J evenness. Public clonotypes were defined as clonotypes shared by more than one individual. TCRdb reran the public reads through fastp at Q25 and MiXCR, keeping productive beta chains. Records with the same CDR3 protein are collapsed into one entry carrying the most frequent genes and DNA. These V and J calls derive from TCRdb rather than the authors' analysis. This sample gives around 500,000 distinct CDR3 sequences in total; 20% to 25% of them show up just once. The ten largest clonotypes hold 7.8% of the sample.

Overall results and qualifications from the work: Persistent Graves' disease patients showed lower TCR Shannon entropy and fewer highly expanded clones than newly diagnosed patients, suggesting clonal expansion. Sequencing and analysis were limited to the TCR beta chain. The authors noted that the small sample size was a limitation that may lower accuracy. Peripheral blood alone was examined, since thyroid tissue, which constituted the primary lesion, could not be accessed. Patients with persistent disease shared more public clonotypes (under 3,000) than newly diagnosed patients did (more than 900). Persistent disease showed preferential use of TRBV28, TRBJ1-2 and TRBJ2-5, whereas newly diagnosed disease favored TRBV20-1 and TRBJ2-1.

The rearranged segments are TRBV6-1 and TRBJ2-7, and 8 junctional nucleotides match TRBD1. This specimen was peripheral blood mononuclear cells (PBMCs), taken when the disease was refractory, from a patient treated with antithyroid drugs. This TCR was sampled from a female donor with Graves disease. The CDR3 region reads CASRGQGSPEQYF. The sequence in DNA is TGTGCCAGCAGAGGACAGGGTTCGCCCGAGCAGTACTTC.